These T cell receptor beta chains were read from a single sample in a study of blood T cell repertoires in COVID-19. This table comes from immunoSEQ multiplex PCR, and its TCRdb copy is limited to in-frame clones, with some not included. The data contain roughly 42,000 clones, 70% to 90% of them seen just once; the ten biggest clones take up more than 5%. Material for sequencing was peripheral blood. These receptors were taken from a human donor in a cohort sampled during active COVID-19. Both conserved end residues are part of each CDR3. The D gene is left open where the match is weak. A clone size is listed for some rows: how often the clone was seen (once, few, many), or a class if it is expanded.

CDR3 DNA: TGTGCCAGCAGCCGCTCAGGGGACAGGGGGGATTCACCCCTCCACTTT
CDR3 protein: CASSRSGDRGDSPLHF
clone size: NA
V gene: TRBV7-6
D gene: TRBD1
J gene: TRBJ1-6

CDR3 DNA: TGTGCCAGTAGTCTCCCCCGGGGTACGGACACTGAAGCTTTCTTT
CDR3 protein: CASSLPRGTDTEAFF
clone size: NA
V gene: TRBV19
D gene: NA
J gene: TRBJ1-1

CDR3 DNA: TGTGCCTCATCGGGTACCCGGGAGGAGGATACTAGCACAGATACGCAGTATTTT
CDR3 protein: CASSGTREEDTSTDTQYF
clone size: NA
V gene: TRBV10-3
D gene: TRBD2
J gene: TRBJ2-3

CDR3 DNA: TGCAGCGTCGCGTCCGGGGGGGTACGCACCGGGGAGCTGTTTTTT
CDR3 protein: CSVASGGVRTGELFF
clone size: NA
V gene: TRBV29-1
D gene: TRBD2
J gene: TRBJ2-2

CDR3 DNA: TGTGCCAGCAGCGGACAGGGTGACGAGCAGTACTTC
CDR3 protein: CASSGQGDEQYF
clone size: NA
V gene: TRBV2
D gene: TRBD1
J gene: TRBJ2-7

CDR3 DNA: TGTGCCAGCGGAACAGGGGGCCGACATACTGAAGCTTTCTTT
CDR3 protein: CASGTGGRHTEAFF
clone size: few
V gene: TRBV9
D gene: TRBD1
J gene: TRBJ1-1

CDR3 DNA: TGTGCCATTAAAACCGGGACAGGGGGCACTGAAGCTTTCTTT
CDR3 protein: CAIKTGTGGTEAFF
clone size: NA
V gene: TRBV19
D gene: TRBD1
J gene: TRBJ1-1

CDR3 DNA: TGTGCCTGTTTCCGGGGCTATGGCTACACCTTC
CDR3 protein: CACFRGYGYTF
clone size: NA
V gene: TRBV30
D gene: NA
J gene: TRBJ1-2

CDR3 DNA: TGTGCCAGCAGCTTAGCGGGAGGGCCCTCGGATACGCAGTATTTT
CDR3 protein: CASSLAGGPSDTQYF
clone size: NA
V gene: TRBV7-9
D gene: TRBD2
J gene: TRBJ2-3

CDR3 DNA: TGTGCCAGCAGCAGACCGGGACAGGGGGCCTCCTACACTGAAGCTTTCTTT
CDR3 protein: CASSRPGQGASYTEAFF
clone size: NA
V gene: TRBV21-1
D gene: NA
J gene: TRBJ1-1

CDR3 DNA: TGTGCCACCAGCAGCGCTAAAAAGGCCAGGGGCCAGCCCCAGCATTTT
CDR3 protein: CATSSAKKARGQPQHF
clone size: NA
V gene: TRBV15
D gene: NA
J gene: TRBJ1-5

CDR3 DNA: TGTGCCAGCAGCTCTGGGACTAGCGGGAGGCCCTTCCAAGAGACCCAGTACTTC
CDR3 protein: CASSSGTSGRPFQETQYF
clone size: NA
V gene: TRBV5-4
D gene: TRBD2
J gene: TRBJ2-5

CDR3 DNA: TGTGCCAGCAGCCAAGATCCAAGACAGGGGGTTTGCACTGAAGCTTTCTTT
CDR3 protein: CASSQDPRQGVCTEAFF
clone size: NA
V gene: TRBV3-1/TRBV3-2
D gene: TRBD1
J gene: TRBJ1-1

CDR3 DNA: TGTGCCAGCAGGGGGGACAGGGGGCTGCCTGAAGCTTTCTTT
CDR3 protein: CASRGDRGLPEAFF
clone size: NA
V gene: TRBV2
D gene: TRBD1
J gene: TRBJ1-1

CDR3 DNA: TGTGCCAGCAGCAGAGGACAGGGGGCCGGCACAGATACGCAGTATTTT
CDR3 protein: CASSRGQGAGTDTQYF
clone size: NA
V gene: TRBV7-7
D gene: TRBD1
J gene: TRBJ2-3

CDR3 DNA: TGTGCCAGCAGTTACTCTGGCCCCCTGGGGCCAACGTTCCTGACTTTC
CDR3 protein: CASSYSGPLGPTFLTF
clone size: NA
V gene: TRBV6-2/TRBV6-3
D gene: NA
J gene: TRBJ2-6

CDR3 DNA: TGTGCCAGCAGGGGGCAGGCTAATCAGCCCCAGCATTTT
CDR3 protein: CASRGQANQPQHF
clone size: NA
V gene: TRBV19
D gene: TRBD1
J gene: TRBJ1-5

CDR3 DNA: TGCGCCAGCAGCCCGGAGGGGACTACTTACAATGAGCAGTTCTTC
CDR3 protein: CASSPEGTTYNEQFF
clone size: NA
V gene: TRBV5-1
D gene: TRBD2
J gene: TRBJ2-1

CDR3 DNA: TGTGCCAGCAGCCTGGGACAGGGGCTAAATAGCAATCAGCCCCAGCATTTT
CDR3 protein: CASSLGQGLNSNQPQHF
clone size: NA
V gene: TRBV2
D gene: TRBD1
J gene: TRBJ1-5

CDR3 DNA: TGTGCCAGCAGCGTAGCGGCCGGGACAGCTACCTACGAGCAGTACTTC
CDR3 protein: CASSVAAGTATYEQYF
clone size: NA
V gene: TRBV9
D gene: TRBD1
J gene: TRBJ2-7

CDR3 DNA: TGTGCCAGCAGTGAAAGGGTGGGAGGTAGCACAGATACGCAGTATTTT
CDR3 protein: CASSERVGGSTDTQYF
clone size: NA
V gene: TRBV6-1
D gene: NA
J gene: TRBJ2-3

CDR3 DNA: TGTGCCAGCCGCAGCTTGACCTCAGGGACTAGCGGGAAGTCCTACGAGCAGTACTTC
CDR3 protein: CASRSLTSGTSGKSYEQYF
clone size: once
V gene: TRBV7-8
D gene: TRBD2
J gene: TRBJ2-7

CDR3 DNA: TGTGCCAGCCGGGGACAGGGGAGGAATGAGCAGTTCTTC
CDR3 protein: CASRGQGRNEQFF
clone size: NA
V gene: TRBV7-9
D gene: TRBD1
J gene: TRBJ2-1

CDR3 DNA: TGTGCCAGCAGCCCCGGCGGGGGGGAATACGAGCAGTACTTC
CDR3 protein: CASSPGGGEYEQYF
clone size: NA
V gene: TRBV4-2
D gene: TRBD2
J gene: TRBJ2-7

CDR3 DNA: TGTGCCAGCAGTGAAAGAGCGGGGGGTCGCACAGATACGCAGTATTTT
CDR3 protein: CASSERAGGRTDTQYF
clone size: NA
V gene: TRBV2
D gene: TRBD2
J gene: TRBJ2-3

CDR3 DNA: TGCGCCAGCAGCCAAGGTGGGACAGAACGTGAAGCTTTCTTT
CDR3 protein: CASSQGGTEREAFF
clone size: NA
V gene: TRBV4-3
D gene: TRBD1
J gene: TRBJ1-1

CDR3 DNA: TGTGCCAGCAGCCAGGTAGACTTCCCGGGGAACGAGCAGTACTTC
CDR3 protein: CASSQVDFPGNEQYF
clone size: NA
V gene: TRBV9
D gene: NA
J gene: TRBJ2-7

CDR3 DNA: TGCGCCAGCAGCTTGGGGGACACCACAGATACGCAGTATTTT
CDR3 protein: CASSLGDTTDTQYF
clone size: NA
V gene: TRBV5-1
D gene: NA
J gene: TRBJ2-3

CDR3 DNA: TGTGCCAGCAGCAGGGGACTAGCGGGAGCCACAGATACGCAGTATTTT
CDR3 protein: CASSRGLAGATDTQYF
clone size: once
V gene: TRBV5-4
D gene: TRBD2
J gene: TRBJ2-3

CDR3 DNA: TGTGCCAGCAGCCGCGCCGGGACTAACAACAATGAGCAGTTCTTC
CDR3 protein: CASSRAGTNNNEQFF
clone size: NA
V gene: TRBV3-1/TRBV3-2
D gene: TRBD2
J gene: TRBJ2-1

CDR3 DNA: TGTGCCAGCAGCCTCCTCATCCGGAGACAGGGGAGCTCCTACGAGCAGTACTTC
CDR3 protein: CASSLLIRRQGSSYEQYF
clone size: NA
V gene: TRBV3-1/TRBV3-2
D gene: TRBD1
J gene: TRBJ2-7

CDR3 DNA: TGCAGCGTGGAAGGGGGGGAGGGGTATGCAACTAATGAAAAACTGTTTTTT
CDR3 protein: CSVEGGEGYATNEKLFF
clone size: once
V gene: TRBV29-1
D gene: NA
J gene: TRBJ1-4

CDR3 DNA: TGTGCCAGCAGTGAAGCGGGGGGAGCCCGGGGAAACATTCAGTACTTC
CDR3 protein: CASSEAGGARGNIQYF
clone size: once
V gene: TRBV6-1
D gene: NA
J gene: TRBJ2-4

CDR3 DNA: TGTGCCAGCAGCGTAGAGACTAGCGGCGGTGAGCAGTTCTTC
CDR3 protein: CASSVETSGGEQFF
clone size: NA
V gene: TRBV9
D gene: TRBD2
J gene: TRBJ2-1

CDR3 DNA: TGTGCCAGCAGCGTAGCCGGGGTCCCATCTAATGAGCAGTTCTTC
CDR3 protein: CASSVAGVPSNEQFF
clone size: NA
V gene: TRBV9
D gene: NA
J gene: TRBJ2-1

CDR3 DNA: TGTGCCAGCAGCGTGACAGCGTCGAACACTGAAGCTTTCTTT
CDR3 protein: CASSVTASNTEAFF
clone size: NA
V gene: TRBV11-2
D gene: NA
J gene: TRBJ1-1

CDR3 DNA: TGTGCCAGCAGCTACGGACAGGGGTACAATGAGCAGTTCTTC
CDR3 protein: CASSYGQGYNEQFF
clone size: NA
V gene: TRBV5-4
D gene: TRBD1
J gene: TRBJ2-1

CDR3 DNA: TGTGCCAGCAGTTATGACGGAAGGGGCTATGGCTACACCTTC
CDR3 protein: CASSYDGRGYGYTF
clone size: NA
V gene: TRBV6-5
D gene: NA
J gene: TRBJ1-2

CDR3 DNA: TGCGCCAGCAGCTTAGCCCCGGGACAGGGGGCGAACTATGGCTACACCTTC
CDR3 protein: CASSLAPGQGANYGYTF
clone size: NA
V gene: TRBV5-1
D gene: TRBD1
J gene: TRBJ1-2

CDR3 DNA: TGTGCCAGCAGCCAAGATTCTGGCCTAGCGGGGGACAATGAGCAGTTCTTC
CDR3 protein: CASSQDSGLAGDNEQFF
clone size: once
V gene: TRBV3-1/TRBV3-2
D gene: TRBD2
J gene: TRBJ2-1

CDR3 DNA: TGTGCCAGCAGCTTAGGTCCGGGACAGGGTCCCACCGGGGAGCTGTTTTTT
CDR3 protein: CASSLGPGQGPTGELFF
clone size: NA
V gene: TRBV11-3
D gene: TRBD1
J gene: TRBJ2-2

CDR3 DNA: TGTGCCACCAGCAGAGCCGGGGGAAATAATGAAAAACTGTTTTTT
CDR3 protein: CATSRAGGNNEKLFF
clone size: NA
V gene: TRBV15
D gene: NA
J gene: TRBJ1-4

CDR3 DNA: TGTGCCAGCAGTGAAGAAGGACCGGGGGATGAAGCTTTCTTT
CDR3 protein: CASSEEGPGDEAFF
clone size: NA
V gene: TRBV6-1
D gene: NA
J gene: TRBJ1-1

CDR3 DNA: TGTGCCAGCAGCTTGGGAGGGCCCATGAACACTGAAGCTTTCTTT
CDR3 protein: CASSLGGPMNTEAFF
clone size: NA
V gene: TRBV5-6
D gene: NA
J gene: TRBJ1-1

CDR3 DNA: TGTGCCAGCAGCGGCGGTCCCCTCCCCTACGAGCAGTACTTC
CDR3 protein: CASSGGPLPYEQYF
clone size: NA
V gene: TRBV7-9
D gene: NA
J gene: TRBJ2-7

CDR3 DNA: TGTGCCAGCAGAACCGGGACAGGAGATCAGCCCCAGCATTTT
CDR3 protein: CASRTGTGDQPQHF
clone size: NA
V gene: TRBV6-6
D gene: TRBD1
J gene: TRBJ1-5

CDR3 DNA: TGTGCCGCCTCAGTGGGGGCTACGCGCTACACCTTC
CDR3 protein: CAASVGATRYTF
clone size: NA
V gene: TRBV6-6
D gene: NA
J gene: TRBJ1-2

CDR3 DNA: TGTGCCAGCAGTGAAGACGGGAGTACAGATACGCAGTATTTT
CDR3 protein: CASSEDGSTDTQYF
clone size: once
V gene: TRBV6-4
D gene: NA
J gene: TRBJ2-3

CDR3 DNA: TGTGCCAGCAGTTTTCTTATTACCTACGAGCAGTACTTC
CDR3 protein: CASSFLITYEQYF
clone size: NA
V gene: TRBV12-3/TRBV12-4
D gene: NA
J gene: TRBJ2-7

CDR3 DNA: TGCGCCAGCAGCTTGATAGGCCCCCCGTATCAGGGCAAAAACATTCAGTACTTC
CDR3 protein: CASSLIGPPYQGKNIQYF
clone size: medium-sized
V gene: TRBV5-1
D gene: NA
J gene: TRBJ2-4

CDR3 DNA: TGTGCCAGCAGCGACAGACTGGAGCCTCAAGAGACCCAGTACTTC
CDR3 protein: CASSDRLEPQETQYF
clone size: NA
V gene: TRBV6-5
D gene: NA
J gene: TRBJ2-5